This T cell receptor beta chain is drawn from a study of blood T cell repertoires in COVID-19. Study overall: The United States, Italy and Spain were the sources of the acute and convalescent COVID-19 samples. Sources were T cells, B-cell-depleted T cells, or PBMCs; the material itself was cDNA or gDNA.

The authors' processing: From reference gene primer amplification, estimates of nucleated cell counts were derived. The data were produced by immunoSEQ multiplex PCR, yet TCRdb's version contains in-frame clones alone and is incomplete. D and trimming were read from the DNA, whereas the V and J calls and clone size are those reported in that table. The sample contains some 100,000 clones, 70% to 90% of which appear only once. This clonotype was sampled from a human donor in a cohort sampled during active COVID-19. Sequences were obtained from peripheral blood.

CDR3 loop: CASSLLGAQGAFF. The CDR3, as DNA: TGTGCCAGCAGTTTATTGGGGGCGCAAGGGGCTTTCTTT. This chain joins TRBV28 and TRBJ1-1; tentative D call: TRBD1 (6 bases). The CDR3 is made up of 13 amino acids. V was cut by 1 base and J by 11 bases, with 14 bases left in between. Germline V gene data show CDR1 as MDHEN and CDR2 as SYDVKM.